The entry below describes one T cell receptor (beta chain). Followed longitudinally, the Seattle patients had been enrolled during active infection. This specimen belongs to a study of blood T cell repertoires in COVID-19. About the research overall: In each case, the material was cDNA or gDNA derived from T cells, B-cell-depleted T cells, or PBMCs.

Original handling: It was from reference gene primer amplification that nucleated cell counts were estimated. The protocol was immunoSEQ multiplex PCR, while the TCRdb copy is restricted to in-frame clones and leaves out a portion. For V, J and clone size, that table is used; D and trimming come from the DNA. The sample carries 500,000 to 600,000 clones, about 88% recorded once. This receptor was obtained from a woman in her fifties or sixties with COVID-19, enrolled during active disease. The sample was peripheral blood.

The CDR3 nucleotides read TGTGCCAGCAGCCCGACTGGTGCCAAAAACATTCAGTACTTC. It is translated as CASSPTGAKNIQYF. The chain uses TRBV3-1 (or the pseudogene TRBV3-2) and TRBJ2-4; D unclear. The ends were cut back, 4 bases at V and 1 base at J, with 8 bases in the middle. CDR3 size: 14 residues. CDR1 and CDR2 from the germline V gene are LGHDT and YNNKEL (reference sequence).